Presented here are 30 T cell receptor beta chains from one specimen sequenced in a study of beta chain features in type 1 diabetes. Study results and limitations: Moderate yet significant TCRB CDR3 shortening was seen in Type 1 diabetes patients in all four CD4+ subsets.

The sequenced template was cDNA made from the entire isolated RNA. Sequencing used immunoSEQ multiplex PCR; TCRdb keeps in-frame clones, though not all of them. The table has 20,000 to 25,000 clones, under 75% seen once. For these receptors, no antigen is known. Sequences were obtained from Tregs from blood. The receptors stem from a man younger than 30 with type 1 diabetes.

The chain joins TRBV7-2 to TRBJ2-7; D gene unclear. The CDR3 spans 14 residues. V lost 5 bases and J 2 bases, leaving 13 bases between the germline ends. Germline assignment: CDR1 SGHTA and CDR2 FQGNSA. Written as DNA, the CDR3 is TGTGCCAGCAGCCACTCCCAGGCCGCCTACGAGCAGTACTTC. Protein sequence: CASSHSQAAYEQYF.

The chain employs TRBV10-1 and TRBJ2-7, with 9 bases fitting TRBD2. The CDR3 is 14 residues long. Germline CDR1 and CDR2: WNHNN and SYGVQD (reference sequence). The ends lost 5 bases at V and 5 bases at J; junction bases unmatched: 7. The CDR3 reads CASSSSGGLNEQYF. The CDR3 nucleotides are TGCGCCAGCAGTTCAAGCGGGGGGCTAAACGAGCAGTACTTC.

The chain combines TRBV5-5 with TRBJ2-7, with 14 bases aligning to TRBD2. Germline CDR1 reads SGHKS; CDR2 reads YYEKEE (reference sequence). This CDR3 has 15 amino acids. The J segment lost 3 bases and the V segment lost 3 bases, leaving 2 bases of the junction unmatched. CDR3 region: CASSSGLAGGYEQYF. The CDR3 DNA follows: TGTGCCAGCAGCTCCGGACTAGCGGGAGGCTACGAGCAGTACTTC. The full variable domain, completed using reference TRBV5-5 and TRBJ2-7, is DAGVTQSPTHLIKTRGQQVTLRCSPISGHKSVSWYQQVLGQGPQFIFQYYEKEERGRGNFPDRFSARQFPNYSSELNVNALLLGDSALYLCASSSGLAGGYEQYFGPGTRLTVT.

On this clone itself: The sample carries other DNA sequences with the same CDR3. J is TRBJ1-5 and V is TRBV19, with D maybe TRBD1 (6 bases). The CDR3 loop spans 15 amino acids. Germline loops: CDR1 LNHDA, CDR2 SQIVND (reference sequence). Trimming stripped 7 bases from V and 7 bases from J, with 20 bases between. CDR3: CASNYHGAGVQPQHF. In DNA form, the CDR3 reads TGTGCCAGTAACTACCACGGGGCAGGGGTCCAGCCCCAGCATTTT.

This chain uses TRBV5-8 with TRBJ2-5; 10 positions match TRBD1. The germline gives CDR1 SGHTS, CDR2 YDEGEE. The CDR3 has 15 residues. Losses at the gene ends were 4 bases for V and 0 bases for J; bases not matched to a gene: 3. CDR3 region: CASSLGTGDQETQYF. The CDR3, as DNA: TGTGCCAGCAGCCTCGGGACAGGGGACCAAGAGACCCAGTACTTC.

The gene calls are TRBV5-1 and TRBJ2-2; 10 positions match TRBD2. This CDR3 region has 15 residues. From germline, CDR1 is SGHRS and CDR2 YFSETQ. J lost 4 bases, V lost 2 bases, and 2 bases had no gene match. DNA of the CDR3: TGCGCCAGCAGCTTTCCTAGCGGGGGCACCGGGGAGCTGTTTTTT. Translation gives CASSFPSGGTGELFF.

This clone came up a few times. The chain has TRBV18 and TRBJ1-6; D call uncertain. Trimming took 11 bases from V and 7 from J, leaving 15 bases between them. This CDR3 contains 13 residues. CDR1 and CDR2 from the germline V gene are KGHSH and LQKENI. CDR3 coding DNA: TGTGCCGGAGCCCAAGCTGCCAATTCACCCCTCCACTTT. Amino acids: CAGAQAANSPLHF.

This clone was counted a single time. The genes are TRBV19 and TRBJ2-5; 7 bases are a match to TRBD1. The DNA end favors TRBJ2-7, so the J call may be wrong. CDR1 is LNHDA and CDR2 is SQIVND in the germline V gene (reference sequence). CDR3 length: 15 residues. The CDR3 region is CASSNWTGVSYEQYF. CDR3 in DNA: TGTGCCAGTAGTAACTGGACAGGCGTATCCTACGAGCAGTACTTC.

The chain joins TRBV18 to TRBJ1-5; D remains unclear. The germline V and J ends were trimmed by 3 bases and 7 bases, with 13 bases remaining between them. The length of the CDR3 is 14 residues. CDR1 KGHSH and CDR2 LQKENI come from the germline V gene. The DNA for the CDR3 is TGTGCCAGCTCACCCACCGGGTCCGGACAGCCCCAGCATTTT. This sequence encodes CASSPTGSGQPQHF.

The chain recombines TRBV9 with TRBJ2-3; D uncertain. Deletions cut 4 bases from V and 2 bases from J, with 5 bases between. Per germline, CDR1 SGDLS and CDR2 YYNGEE. This CDR3 is 12 amino acids long. The CDR3 region is CASSLNTDTQYF. CDR3 coding DNA: TGTGCCAGCAGCCTAAACACAGATACGCAGTATTTT.

This rearrangement joins TRBV29-1 to TRBJ1-2; 7 nucleotides line up with TRBD1. The V segment lost 7 bases and the J segment 7 bases; nucleotides outside the gene matches: 9. Germline lookup yields CDR1 SQVTM and CDR2 ANQGSEA. The CDR3 loop spans 12 amino acids. Here the CDR3 DNA reads TGCAGCGCTAGCAACAGGGGTGGTGGCTACACCTTC. This translates into CSASNRGGGYTF.

V is TRBV30 and J is TRBJ2-7; D perhaps matches TRBD2 (7 bases). The CDR3 contains 14 residues. Germline V lookup: CDR1 GTSNPN, CDR2 SVGIG (reference sequence). Trimming removed 1 base at V and 0 bases at J, with 10 bases between. The CDR3 nucleotides are TGTGCCTGGAGTGCGGGGGGCAGCTCCTACGAGCAGTACTTC. It translates to CAWSAGGSSYEQYF.

The rearrangement links TRBV7-7 to TRBJ2-7; perhaps TRBD2 as D (7 bases). Per the germline V gene, CDR1 is SSHAT and CDR2 is FNYEAQ (reference sequence). V lost 5 bases and J lost 4, with 12 bases in between. The CDR3 length is 13 residues. CDR3 nucleotides: TGTGCCAGCAGCAACAGGGAGGGGTACGAGCAGTACTTC. The encoded protein is CASSNREGYEQYF.

This chain links TRBV19 with TRBJ2-1; 10 positions match TRBD1. The length of the CDR3 is 15 residues. After removal of 4 bases from V and 8 bases from J, the junction contained 8 bases not matched to a gene. Germline V gives CDR1 LNHDA, CDR2 SQIVND (reference sequence). This CDR3 is CASSKRDRGVDEQFF. For the CDR3, the DNA is TGTGCCAGTAGTAAAAGGGACAGGGGAGTGGATGAGCAGTTCTTC.

The genes are TRBV7-9 and TRBJ1-1, with 8 nucleotides matching TRBD1. With 3 bases clipped from V and 3 bases from J, the junction kept 9 bases outside the gene matches. There are 16 residues in the CDR3. From germline, CDR1 is SEHNR and CDR2 FQNEAQ (reference sequence). The CDR3 nucleotides read TGTGCCAGCAGCTTGAGACGGACAGGGACGGACACTGAAGCTTTCTTT. Residues: CASSLRRTGTDTEAFF.

V and J are TRBV29-1 and TRBJ2-5, with a tentative D call TRBD2 (6 bases). The V end lost 6 bases, the J end lost 4 bases, and 15 bases lay between the germline ends. Per germline, CDR1 SQVTM and CDR2 ANQGSEA. The CDR3 is made up of 13 amino acids. CDR3: CSVVAGPRETQYF. For the CDR3, the DNA is TGCAGCGTCGTCGCGGGGCCGCGAGAGACCCAGTACTTC.

This clone was seen a handful of times. The chain employs TRBV7-9 and TRBJ2-7; D is perhaps TRBD1 (5 bases). Germline lookup yields CDR1 SEHNR and CDR2 FQNEAQ (reference sequence). V was pared by 2 bases and J by 1 base, with 9 bases between. The CDR3 contains 14 residues. CDR3 sequence: CASSLFQGSYEQYF. In nucleotides, the CDR3 is TGTGCCAGCAGCTTATTTCAGGGATCCTACGAGCAGTACTTC.

The chain links TRBV5-5 to TRBJ1-1; D call uncertain. Trimming took off 1 base at V and 0 bases at J, with 10 bases between the two ends. Looked up from germline, CDR1 is SGHKS and CDR2 is YYEKEE (reference sequence). The CDR3 is 15 residues long. The CDR3 DNA reads TGTGCCAGCAGCTTGCAAGAGGTCGTGAACACTGAAGCTTTCTTT. The encoded protein is CASSLQEVVNTEAFF. Looking up the rest from reference TRBV5-5 and TRBJ1-1 gives the full variable domain: DAGVTQSPTHLIKTRGQQVTLRCSPISGHKSVSWYQQVLGQGPQFIFQYYEKEERGRGNFPDRFSARQFPNYSSELNVNALLLGDSALYLCASSLQEVVNTEAFFGQGTRLTVV.

This clone appeared a few times. This CDR3 reads CASSIDRQGSGANVLTF. CDR3 coding DNA: TGTGCCAGTAGTATAGATCGGCAGGGGTCTGGGGCCAACGTCCTGACTTTC. The gene calls are TRBV19 and TRBJ2-6; D might be TRBD1 (6 bases). Trimming pared 0 bases from V and 1 base from J, leaving 10 bases between. The CDR3 runs 17 residues. Germline V gene data show CDR1 as LNHDA and CDR2 as SQIVND (reference sequence).

The chain joins TRBV2 to TRBJ1-5; 7 nucleotides agree with TRBD1. CDR1 and CDR2 (germline): SNHLY, FYNNEI. V dropped 6 bases and J dropped 10; count of bases not matched to a gene: 6. This CDR3 has 12 amino acids. The CDR3 nucleotides read TGTGCCAGCAGATACACAGGGGAACCCCAGCATTTT. The encoded protein is CASRYTGEPQHF.

The chain couples TRBV5-4 to TRBJ2-7; perhaps TRBD1 as D (6 bases). V was shortened by 2 bases and J by 5 bases, with 11 bases between the two germline ends. Germline-derived CDR1 and CDR2 are SGHNT and YYREEE (reference sequence). The CDR3 extends over 13 amino acids. The chain's CDR3 is CASSFRGGHEQYF. CDR3 bases: TGTGCCAGCAGCTTTAGAGGGGGTCACGAGCAGTACTTC.

This chain links TRBV19 with TRBJ2-2; 10 bases map to TRBD2. V lost 7 bases, J lost 6 bases, and 5 bases stayed unmatched. The germline gives CDR1 LNHDA, CDR2 SQIVND (reference sequence). CDR3 length equals 14 residues. CDR3: CASTLAGVAGELFF. The CDR3 DNA reads TGTGCCAGTACCCTAGCGGGAGTAGCCGGGGAGCTGTTTTTT.

This clone occurred a few times. The V gene is TRBV15, the J gene TRBJ1-4; D remains ambiguous. Germline lookup yields CDR1 LNHNV and CDR2 YYDKDF (reference sequence). This CDR3 comprises 15 residues. Trimming shortened V by 3 bases and J by 1 base, and 9 bases separated the two germline ends. The CDR3 coding sequence is TGTGCCACCAGCAGGCGGATGGGAACTAATGAAAAACTGTTTTTT. Amino acid sequence: CATSRRMGTNEKLFF.

The chain carries TRBV7-9 and TRBJ1-2, with 9 bases matching TRBD1. The germline gives CDR1 SEHNR, CDR2 FQNEAQ (reference sequence). J was trimmed by 7 bases and V by 6 bases; bases with no gene match: 6. The CDR3 spans 13 residues. The CDR3 nucleotides read TGTGCCAGCAGGGGACAGGGTTCTTTTGGCTACACCTTC. It yields the protein CASRGQGSFGYTF.

The V and J genes are TRBV6-1 and TRBJ2-5; 11 nucleotides agree with TRBD2. This CDR3 has 15 residues. The V and J ends lost 3 bases and 3 bases, in that order; junction bases with no gene match: 3. Germline-derived CDR1 and CDR2 are MNHNS and SASEGT. The CDR3 nucleotides are TGTGCCAGCAGTGAGGTAGCGGGAGGGAAAGAGACCCAGTACTTC. Protein product: CASSEVAGGKETQYF.

This chain connects TRBV11-3 to TRBJ1-3, with a tentative D call TRBD1 (5 bases). The CDR3 consists of 17 residues. Germline CDR1 is SGHNT and CDR2 is YENEEA. Trimming removed 3 bases at V and 0 bases at J, with 15 bases between. Here the CDR3 reads CASSFQATDLSGNTIYF. The CDR3 bases are TGTGCCAGCAGCTTTCAGGCGACAGACCTCTCTGGAAACACCATATATTTT.

The V and J genes are TRBV5-4 and TRBJ1-1; D is uncertain. The V end lost 2 bases, the J end lost 4 bases, and 9 bases lay between the germline ends. CDR1 is SGHNT and CDR2 is YYREEE in the germline V gene (reference sequence). This CDR3 has 13 residues. The CDR3 loop reads CASSFRGGTEAFF. Here the CDR3 DNA reads TGTGCCAGCAGCTTTCGGGGTGGCACTGAAGCTTTCTTT. The whole variable domain, remainder taken from reference TRBV5-4 and TRBJ1-1, is ETGVTQSPTHLIKTRGQQVTLRCSSQSGHNTVSWYQQALGQGPQFIFQYYREEENGRGNFPPRFSGLQFPNYSSELNVNALELDDSALYLCASSFRGGTEAFFGQGTRLTVV.

V is TRBV11-2 and J is TRBJ2-2, with 9 bases matching TRBD2. CDR3 length: 15 residues. The V gene end was trimmed by 4 bases and the J gene end by 4 bases; junction bases not matched to a gene: 4. Germline assignment: CDR1 SGHAT and CDR2 FQNNGV. This chain's CDR3 is CASSYRLAVTGELFF. CDR3 nucleotides: TGTGCCAGCAGCTACCGACTAGCGGTCACCGGGGAGCTGTTTTTT.

This clone was found once. This chain connects TRBV27 to TRBJ2-5, with D possibly being TRBD1 (6 bases). Germline-derived CDR1 and CDR2 are MNHEY and SMNVEV (reference sequence). V lost 6 bases to trimming and J lost 5 bases, with 10 bases between them. The CDR3 spans 12 residues. In nucleotides, the CDR3 is TGTGCCAGCAGAAGAAGGGGGGAGACCCAGTACTTC. Its protein product is CASRRRGETQYF.

The chain recombines TRBV2 with TRBJ2-7; 8 nucleotides line up with TRBD1. V dropped 9 bases and J dropped 6; count of bases not matched to a gene: 10. CDR3 length equals 13 residues. Germline V gene data show CDR1 as SNHLY and CDR2 as FYNNEI. The CDR3 region is CARRGTGSAEQYF. The CDR3, as DNA: TGTGCCAGAAGGGGGACAGGTTCGGCCGAGCAGTACTTC.